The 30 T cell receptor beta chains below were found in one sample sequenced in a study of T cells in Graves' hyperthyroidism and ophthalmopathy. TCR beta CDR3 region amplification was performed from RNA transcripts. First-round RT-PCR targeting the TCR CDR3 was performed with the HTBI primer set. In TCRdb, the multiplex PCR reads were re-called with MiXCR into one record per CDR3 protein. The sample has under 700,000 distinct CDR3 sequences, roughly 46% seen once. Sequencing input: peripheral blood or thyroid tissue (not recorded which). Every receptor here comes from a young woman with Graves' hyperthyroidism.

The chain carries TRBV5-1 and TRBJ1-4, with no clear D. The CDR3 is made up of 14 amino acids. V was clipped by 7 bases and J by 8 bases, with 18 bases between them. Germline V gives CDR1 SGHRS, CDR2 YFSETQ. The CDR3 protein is CASGVDTGGEKLFF. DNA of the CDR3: TGCGCCAGCGGAGTCGACACGGGAGGAGAAAAACTGTTTTTT.

The CDR3 loop reads CASSTRDGAYEQYF. CDR3 DNA: TGTGCCAGCAGTACCCGGGACGGGGCCTACGAGCAGTACTTC. The V and J genes are TRBV6-1 and TRBJ2-7; TRBD1 or TRBD2 may be the D gene (5 bases each). CDR3 length: 14 amino acids. V was trimmed by 5 bases and J by 2 bases, leaving 13 bases between them. The germline CDR1 and CDR2 sequences are MNHNS and SASEGT.

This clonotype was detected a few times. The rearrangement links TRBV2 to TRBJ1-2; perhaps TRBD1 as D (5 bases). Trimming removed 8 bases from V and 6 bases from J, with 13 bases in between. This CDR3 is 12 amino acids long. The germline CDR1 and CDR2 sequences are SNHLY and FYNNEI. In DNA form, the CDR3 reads TGTGCCAGCCGGAGAGGGGAGGATGGCTACACCTTC. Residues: CASRRGEDGYTF.

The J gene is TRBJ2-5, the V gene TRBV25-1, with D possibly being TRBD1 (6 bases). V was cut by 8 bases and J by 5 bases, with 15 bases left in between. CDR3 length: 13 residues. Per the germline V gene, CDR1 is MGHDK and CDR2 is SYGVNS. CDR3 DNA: TGTGCCAGCTCAACTCAGGGGCGGGAGACCCAGTACTTC. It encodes CASSTQGRETQYF.

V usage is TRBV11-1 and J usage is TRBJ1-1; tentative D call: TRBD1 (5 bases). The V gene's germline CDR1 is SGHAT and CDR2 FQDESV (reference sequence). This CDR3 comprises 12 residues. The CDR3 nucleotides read TGTGCTAGCGTCGACAGTAGGTCTGAAGCTTTCTTT. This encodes CASVDSRSEAFF.

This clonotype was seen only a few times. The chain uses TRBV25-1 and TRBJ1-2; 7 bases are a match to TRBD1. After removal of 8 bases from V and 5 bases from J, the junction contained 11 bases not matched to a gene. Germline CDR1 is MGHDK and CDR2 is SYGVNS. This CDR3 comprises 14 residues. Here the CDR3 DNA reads TGTGCCAGCTCCCCCGGGACAGCGCAATATGGCTACACCTTC. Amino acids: CASSPGTAQYGYTF.

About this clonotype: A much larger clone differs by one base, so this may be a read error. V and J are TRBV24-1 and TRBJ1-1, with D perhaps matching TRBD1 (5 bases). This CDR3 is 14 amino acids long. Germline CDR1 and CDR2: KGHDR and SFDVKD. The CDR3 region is CATSGDGMNTEASF. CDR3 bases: TGTGCCACCAGTGGGGACGGAATGAACACTGAAGCTTCCTTT.

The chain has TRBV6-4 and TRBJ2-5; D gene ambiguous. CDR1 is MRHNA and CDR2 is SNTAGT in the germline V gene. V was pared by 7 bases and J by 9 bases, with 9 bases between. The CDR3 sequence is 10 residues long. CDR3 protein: CASKMQPQYF. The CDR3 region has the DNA TGTGCCAGCAAAATGCAGCCCCAGTACTTC.

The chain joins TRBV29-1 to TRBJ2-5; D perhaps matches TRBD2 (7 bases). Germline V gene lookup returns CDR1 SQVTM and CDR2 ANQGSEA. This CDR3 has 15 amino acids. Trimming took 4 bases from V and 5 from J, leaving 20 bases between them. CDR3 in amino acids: CSVGLLRGAGETQYF. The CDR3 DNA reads TGCAGCGTTGGACTCCTCCGGGGGGCAGGGGAGACCCAGTACTTC.

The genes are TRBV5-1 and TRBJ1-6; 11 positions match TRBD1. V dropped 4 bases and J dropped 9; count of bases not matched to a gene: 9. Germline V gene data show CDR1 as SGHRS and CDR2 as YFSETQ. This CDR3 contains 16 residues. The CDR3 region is CASSVNGGQGGSPLHF. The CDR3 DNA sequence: TGCGCCAGCAGCGTAAACGGGGGACAGGGGGGTTCACCCCTCCACTTT.

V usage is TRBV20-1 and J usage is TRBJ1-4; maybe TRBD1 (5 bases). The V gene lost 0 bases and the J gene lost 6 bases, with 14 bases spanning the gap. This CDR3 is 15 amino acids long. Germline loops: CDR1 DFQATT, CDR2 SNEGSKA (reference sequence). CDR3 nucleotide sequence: TGCAGTGCTAGAGATCGGGTCAGGGAATATGAAAAACTGTTTTTT. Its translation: CSARDRVREYEKLFF.

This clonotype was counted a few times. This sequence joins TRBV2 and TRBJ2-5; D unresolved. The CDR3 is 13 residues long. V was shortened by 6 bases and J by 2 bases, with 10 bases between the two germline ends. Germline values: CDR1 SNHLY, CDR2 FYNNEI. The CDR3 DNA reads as TGTGCCAGCAGGGTTTGGCGGCAAGAGACCCAGTACTTC. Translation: CASRVWRQETQYF.

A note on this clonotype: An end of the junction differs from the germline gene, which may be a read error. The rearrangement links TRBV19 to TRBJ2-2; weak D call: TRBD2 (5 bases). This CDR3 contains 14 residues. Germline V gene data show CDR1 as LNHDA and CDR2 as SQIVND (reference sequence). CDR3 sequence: CASSIISRTGELVF. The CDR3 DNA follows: TGTGCCAGTAGTATTATATCGCGCACCGGGGAGCTGGTTTTT.

CDR3 DNA sequence: TGTGCCACCAGCAGAGTTGAAGGAGGCCCAGATACGCAGTATTTT. Its protein is CATSRVEGGPDTQYF. This sequence joins TRBV15 and TRBJ2-3; D is possibly TRBD2 (5 bases). Trimming removed 1 base from V and 4 bases from J, with 12 bases in between. Germline V gene sequence: CDR1 LNHNV, CDR2 YYDKDF (reference sequence). This CDR3 is 15 amino acids long.

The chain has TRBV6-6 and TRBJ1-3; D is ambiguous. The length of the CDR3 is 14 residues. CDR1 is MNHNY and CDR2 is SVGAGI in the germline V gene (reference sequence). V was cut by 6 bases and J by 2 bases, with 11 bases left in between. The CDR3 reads CASRELGPGNTIYF. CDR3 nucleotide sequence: TGTGCCAGCAGGGAACTAGGGCCTGGAAACACCATATATTTT.

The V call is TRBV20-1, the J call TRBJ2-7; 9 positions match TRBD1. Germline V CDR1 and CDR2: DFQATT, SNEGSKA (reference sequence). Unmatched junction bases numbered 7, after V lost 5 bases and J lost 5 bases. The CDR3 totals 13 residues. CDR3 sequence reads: CSAGWTGAHEQYF. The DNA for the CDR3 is TGCAGTGCTGGATGGACAGGGGCCCACGAGCAGTACTTC.

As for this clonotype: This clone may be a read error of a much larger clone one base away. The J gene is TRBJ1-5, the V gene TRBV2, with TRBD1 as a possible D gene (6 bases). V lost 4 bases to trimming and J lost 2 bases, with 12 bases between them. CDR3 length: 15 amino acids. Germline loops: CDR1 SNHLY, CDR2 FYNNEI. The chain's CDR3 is CASSGVGGGNQPQHF. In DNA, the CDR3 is TGTGCCAGCAGTGGAGTAGGGGGGGGCAATCAGCCCCAGCATTTT.

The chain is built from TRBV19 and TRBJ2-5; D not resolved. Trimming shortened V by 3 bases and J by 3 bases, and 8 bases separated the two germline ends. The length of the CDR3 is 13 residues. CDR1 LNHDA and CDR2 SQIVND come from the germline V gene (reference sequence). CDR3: CASSIVREETQYF. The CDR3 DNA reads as TGTGCCAGTAGTATCGTAAGAGAAGAGACCCAGTACTTC. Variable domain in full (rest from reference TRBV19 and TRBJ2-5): DGGITQSPKYLFRKEGQNVTLSCEQNLNHDAMYWYRQDPGQGLRLIYYSQIVNDFQKGDIAEGYSVSREKKESFPLTVTSAQKNPTAFYLCASSIVREETQYFGPGTRLLVL.

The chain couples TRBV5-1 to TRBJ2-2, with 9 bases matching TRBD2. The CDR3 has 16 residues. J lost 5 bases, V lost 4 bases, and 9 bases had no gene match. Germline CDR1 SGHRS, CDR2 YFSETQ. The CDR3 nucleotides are TGCGCCAGCAGCCCGGCGAGCGGGAGGAGAACCGGGGAGCTGTTTTTT. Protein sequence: CASSPASGRRTGELFF.

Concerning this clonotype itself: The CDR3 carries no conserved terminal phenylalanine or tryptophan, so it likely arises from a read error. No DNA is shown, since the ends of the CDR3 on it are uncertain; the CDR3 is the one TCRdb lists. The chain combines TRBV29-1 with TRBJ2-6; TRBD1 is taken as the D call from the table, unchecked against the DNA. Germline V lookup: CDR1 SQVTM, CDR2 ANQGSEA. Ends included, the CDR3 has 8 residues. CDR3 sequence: CSVEATGT.

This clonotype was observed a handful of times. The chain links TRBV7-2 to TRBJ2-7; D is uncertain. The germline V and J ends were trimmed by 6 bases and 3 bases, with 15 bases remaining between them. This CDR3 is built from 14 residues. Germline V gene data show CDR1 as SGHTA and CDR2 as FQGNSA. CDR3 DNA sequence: TGTGCCAGCAGAGCGACCAAAACTGGCTACGAGCAGTACTTC. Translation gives CASRATKTGYEQYF. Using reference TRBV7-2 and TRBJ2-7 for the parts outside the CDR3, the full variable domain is GAGVSQSPSNKVTEKGKDVELRCDPISGHTALYWYRQSLGQGLEFLIYFQGNSAPDKSGLPSDRFSAERTGGSVSTLTIQRTQQEDSAVYLCASRATKTGYEQYFGPGTRLTVT.

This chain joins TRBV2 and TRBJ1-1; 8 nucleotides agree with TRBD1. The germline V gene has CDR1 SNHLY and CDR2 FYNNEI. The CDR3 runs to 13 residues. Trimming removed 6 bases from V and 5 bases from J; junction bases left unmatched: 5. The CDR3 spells CASSGDRRTEAFF. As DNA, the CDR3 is TGTGCCAGCAGCGGGGACAGGCGGACTGAAGCTTTCTTT.

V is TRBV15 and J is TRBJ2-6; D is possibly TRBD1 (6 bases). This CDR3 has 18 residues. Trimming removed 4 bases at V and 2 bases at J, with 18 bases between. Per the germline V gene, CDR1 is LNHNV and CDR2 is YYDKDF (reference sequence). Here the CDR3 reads CATSTLLQGQAGANVLTF. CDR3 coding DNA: TGTGCCACCAGCACCCTCCTACAGGGCCAGGCTGGGGCCAACGTCCTGACTTTC.

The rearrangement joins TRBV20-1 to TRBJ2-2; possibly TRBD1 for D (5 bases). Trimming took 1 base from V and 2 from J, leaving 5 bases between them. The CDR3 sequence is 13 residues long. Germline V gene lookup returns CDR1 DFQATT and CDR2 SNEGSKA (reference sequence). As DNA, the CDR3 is TGCAGTGCTAGAGGGGGCAACACCGGGGAGCTGTTTTTT. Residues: CSARGGNTGELFF.

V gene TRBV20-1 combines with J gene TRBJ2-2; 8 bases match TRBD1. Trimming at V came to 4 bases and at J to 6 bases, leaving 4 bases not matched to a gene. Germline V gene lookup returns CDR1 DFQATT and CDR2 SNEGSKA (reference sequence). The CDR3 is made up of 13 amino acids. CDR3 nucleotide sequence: TGCAGTGCTACAGGGGGCGCGTCCGGGGAGCTGTTTTTT. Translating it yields CSATGGASGELFF.

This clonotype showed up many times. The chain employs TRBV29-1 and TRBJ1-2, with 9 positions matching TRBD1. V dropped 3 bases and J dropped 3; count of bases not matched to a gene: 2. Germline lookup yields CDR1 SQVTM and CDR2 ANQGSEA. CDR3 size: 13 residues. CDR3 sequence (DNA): TGCAGCGTTGAGCGGACAGGGGACTATGGCTACACCTTC. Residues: CSVERTGDYGYTF.

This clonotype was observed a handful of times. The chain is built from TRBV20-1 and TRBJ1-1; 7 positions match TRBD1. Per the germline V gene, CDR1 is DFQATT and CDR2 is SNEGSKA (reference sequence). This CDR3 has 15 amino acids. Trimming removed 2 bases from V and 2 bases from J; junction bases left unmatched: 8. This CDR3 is CSARSWRQGNTEAFF. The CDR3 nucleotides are TGCAGTGCTAGAAGTTGGAGACAGGGTAACACTGAAGCTTTCTTT.

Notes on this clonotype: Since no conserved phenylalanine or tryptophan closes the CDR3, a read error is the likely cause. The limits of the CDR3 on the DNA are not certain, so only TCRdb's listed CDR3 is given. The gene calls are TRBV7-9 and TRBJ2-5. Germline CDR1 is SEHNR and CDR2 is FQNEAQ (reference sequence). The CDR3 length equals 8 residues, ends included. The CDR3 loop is CASSSTQK.

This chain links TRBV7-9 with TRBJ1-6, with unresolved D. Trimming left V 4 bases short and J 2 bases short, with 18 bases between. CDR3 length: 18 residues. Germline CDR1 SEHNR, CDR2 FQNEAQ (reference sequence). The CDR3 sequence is CASSSSRAASTYNSPLHF. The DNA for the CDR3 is TGTGCCAGCAGCTCATCCCGGGCCGCCAGCACCTATAATTCACCCCTCCACTTT.

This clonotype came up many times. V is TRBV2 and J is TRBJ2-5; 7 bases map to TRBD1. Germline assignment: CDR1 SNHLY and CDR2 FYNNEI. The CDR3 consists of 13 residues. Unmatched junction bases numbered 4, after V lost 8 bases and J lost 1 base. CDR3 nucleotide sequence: TGTGCCAGCGGTAGGGACAGCCAAGAGACCCAGTACTTC. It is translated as CASGRDSQETQYF.